Listed here is a single T cell receptor beta chain. Its antigen is undetermined. This sample stems from a study of T cell responses to AZD1222 COVID-19 vaccine. The study, taken as a whole, reports: Only 5 or 6 AZD1222 recipients were seropositive at baseline.

Sequencing was performed with immunoSEQ multiplex PCR; in TCRdb, only in-frame clones are kept and a portion is missing. The table lists 100,000 to 150,000 clones, 93% of them singletons. The V segment lost 6 bases and the J segment 8 bases; nucleotides outside the gene matches: 9. In germline, CDR1 is MNHEY, CDR2 SVGAGI. The CDR3 runs 15 residues. This sequence was found in an adult in good health. The specimen comprised peripheral blood, sampled on day 0 of AZD1222 vaccination. The chain links TRBV6-5 to TRBJ2-1; TRBD2 matches at 11 bases. The CDR3 region has the DNA TGTGCCAGCAGCCAAATAGCGGGAGGGCTCTATGAGCAGTTCTTC. It is translated as CASSQIAGGLYEQFF.